The entry below describes one TCR beta chain. Its antigen is as yet unknown. The data derive from a study of cytomegalovirus exposure and HLA in healthy donors. Study background: The Caucasian-associated ancestry cluster contained 81% of the approximately 400 genotyped donors.

Amplification used 60 Vbeta primers and 13 Jbeta primers. Clones were read by immunoSEQ multiplex PCR, and TCRdb kept only the in-frame ones, dropping some. The table has about 160,000 clones, approximately 80% seen once. Study-level points and caveats: A few V segments could not be told apart, such as TRBV6-2 and TRBV6-3, and were left out.

Trimming removed 3 bases from V and 5 bases from J; junction bases left unmatched: 10. The CDR3 spans 15 residues. The germline gives CDR1 SGDLS, CDR2 YYNGEE. The sequence derives from a boy aged 2-15 years in good health and CMV-seronegative. Sequenced: PBMCs. The genes are TRBV9 and TRBJ2-7; 8 bases are a match to TRBD2. CDR3: CASSANGLAGHEQYF. DNA of the CDR3: TGTGCCAGCAGCGCGAACGGACTAGCAGGTCACGAGCAGTACTTC.